The present T cell receptor (beta chain) was sequenced within a study of CD8 T cells in Susac syndrome. This clonotype was recorded a few times. Antigen: not known. An input of roughly 0.45 to 1 ug of RNA was subjected to reverse transcription using random hexamers. One entry per CDR3 protein, called by TCRdb with MiXCR from the immunoSEQ multiplex PCR reads. Among about 66,000 distinct CDR3 sequences listed, 90% to 95% were seen once. The CDR3 runs 13 residues. Trimming shortened V by 3 bases and J by 4 bases, and 8 bases separated the two germline ends. CDR1 is KGHDR and CDR2 is SFDVKD in the germline V gene. Whole-study results and caveats: Only a relatively small number of individuals were included in the TCR sequencing and HLA analysis.

Sequencing of TCR beta was undertaken in CD8+ and CD4+ T cells derived from blood. TEMRA cells underwent FACS enrichment and CD8+ and CD4+ T cells underwent negative isolation. The sample taken for sequencing was CD8+ T cells from PBMCs. The receptor was isolated from a human donor with multiple sclerosis. The J gene is TRBJ1-2, the V gene TRBV24-1; D might be TRBD1 (5 bases). In DNA form, the CDR3 reads TGTGCCACCAGTGATCGGGGGGGCTATGGCTACACCTTC. This translates into CATSDRGGYGYTF.